Below, 27 T cell receptor beta chains from the same sample are listed, as sequenced in a study of blood T cell repertoires in COVID-19. Repertoires were generated with immunoSEQ multiplex PCR, while TCRdb's copy carries only in-frame clones and drops some. This table has more than 140,000 clones, approximately 82% appearing once. Material: peripheral blood. These receptors originate from a woman in her fifties or sixties in a cohort sampled during active or convalescent COVID-19.

The chain combines TRBV2 with TRBJ1-5, with D perhaps matching TRBD1 (6 bases). The CDR3 loop spans 14 amino acids. V lost 5 bases and J lost 3, with 11 bases in between. Germline-derived CDR1 and CDR2 are SNHLY and FYNNEI. The CDR3 loop reads CASSMDRINQPQHF. The CDR3 coding sequence is TGTGCCAGCAGTATGGACAGAATCAATCAGCCCCAGCATTTT.

The J gene is TRBJ1-5, the V gene TRBV7-8; D might be TRBD1 (6 bases). Trimming cost V 6 bases and J 3 bases, with 12 bases left between them. In germline, CDR1 is SGHVS, CDR2 FQNEAQ. CDR3 length equals 14 residues. The CDR3 nucleotides read TGTGCCAGCAGTACCGGGACACACAATCAGCCCCAGCATTTT. As protein: CASSTGTHNQPQHF.

The chain links TRBV19 to TRBJ1-3; weak D call: TRBD1 (6 bases). V was trimmed by 5 bases and J by 4 bases, leaving 15 bases between them. Looked up from germline, CDR1 is LNHDA and CDR2 is SQIVND (reference sequence). The CDR3 contains 15 residues. The CDR3 loop reads CASSRGDTQGNTIYF. The CDR3 region has the DNA TGTGCCAGTAGTCGGGGGGACACACAGGGAAACACCATATATTTT.

This clone appeared once. The chain uses TRBV19 and TRBJ1-6; 10 bases line up with TRBD1. After removal of 6 bases from V and 7 bases from J, the junction contained 6 bases not matched to a gene. The germline V gene encodes CDR1 LNHDA and CDR2 SQIVND (reference sequence). The CDR3 is 15 amino acids. The CDR3 DNA is TGTGCCAGTAGCCCGGGACAGGGGTCAAATTCACCCCTCCACTTT. Residues: CASSPGQGSNSPLHF.

This clone occurred once. The chain employs TRBV15 and TRBJ2-2; D is perhaps TRBD1 (6 bases). Germline V lookup: CDR1 LNHNV, CDR2 YYDKDF (reference sequence). The V gene lost 0 bases and the J gene lost 3 bases, with 11 bases spanning the gap. The CDR3 is made up of 16 amino acids. The CDR3: CATSRDNAGDTGELFF. In nucleotides, the CDR3 is TGTGCCACCAGCAGAGATAATGCAGGGGACACCGGGGAGCTGTTTTTT.

The rearrangement links TRBV4-1 to TRBJ1-2, with D possibly being TRBD1 (5 bases). CDR3 length equals 14 residues. V was shortened by 2 bases and J by 5 bases, with 12 bases between the two germline ends. Germline V gene lookup returns CDR1 MGHRA and CDR2 YSYEKL. CDR3 loop: CASSQTGGVYGYTF. The CDR3 bases are TGCGCCAGCAGCCAAACAGGTGGGGTATATGGCTACACCTTC.

This sequence joins TRBV6-2 or TRBV6-3 and TRBJ2-5; 10 bases match TRBD2. The germline V gene has CDR1 MNHEY and CDR2 SVGEGT. This CDR3 comprises 15 residues. Trimming cost V 6 bases and J 13 bases; bases outside gene matches: 17. CDR3 region: CASSQTASGGAGSYF. In nucleotides, the CDR3 is TGTGCCAGCAGCCAAACCGCGAGCGGGGGGGCTGGTTCGTACTTC.

V and J are TRBV7-9 and TRBJ1-4, with 10 bases lining up with TRBD1. The CDR3 loop spans 18 amino acids. The germline V gene has CDR1 SEHNR and CDR2 FQNEAQ (reference sequence). Trimming took 1 base from V and 5 from J; bases not matched to a gene: 10. The CDR3 loop is CASSLEGYVGQGNEKLFF. In nucleotides, the CDR3 is TGTGCCAGCAGCTTAGAGGGATACGTGGGACAGGGGAATGAAAAACTGTTTTTT.

J is TRBJ2-1 and V is TRBV3-1 (or the pseudogene TRBV3-2); D call uncertain. V lost 4 bases and J 4 bases, leaving 11 bases between the germline ends. The CDR3 totals 14 residues. Germline CDR1 LGHDT, CDR2 YNNKEL (reference sequence). The CDR3 nucleotides are TGTGCCAGCAGCCCCACGAGGCATTACAATGAGCAGTTCTTC. This sequence encodes CASSPTRHYNEQFF.

The chain links TRBV4-3 to TRBJ2-2; TRBD1 matches at 8 bases. The J segment lost 7 bases and the V segment lost 0 bases, leaving 10 bases of the junction unmatched. Germline V lookup: CDR1 LGHNA, CDR2 YSLEER. The CDR3 extends over 17 amino acids. The CDR3 coding sequence is TGCGCCAGCAGCCAAGATCCCAAGGCTACAGGGGGCGGGGAGCTGTTTTTT. It is translated as CASSQDPKATGGGELFF.

The chain has TRBV7-3 and TRBJ1-2, with D perhaps matching TRBD1 (5 bases). The V gene's germline CDR1 is SGHTA and CDR2 FQGTGA. Trimming pared 5 bases from V and 7 bases from J, leaving 14 bases between. CDR3 length: 13 amino acids. CDR3 amino acids: CASSQGGVSGYTF. The CDR3 nucleotides read TGTGCCAGCAGCCAAGGAGGGGTTAGTGGCTACACCTTC.

The chain is built from TRBV5-1 and TRBJ2-7; 7 bases fit TRBD1. Germline loops: CDR1 SGHRS, CDR2 YFSETQ. J gave up 0 bases and V 3 bases, and 18 bases lay outside the gene matches. CDR3 length: 19 amino acids. The CDR3, as DNA: TGCGCCAGCAGCTCAAGGCCGTCACAGGGGCCATCAATCTCCTACGAGCAGTACTTC. As protein: CASSSRPSQGPSISYEQYF.

This clone was seen a single time. The chain couples TRBV6-2 or TRBV6-3 to TRBJ2-1, with 8 bases matching TRBD2. The CDR3 is made up of 16 amino acids. Germline-derived CDR1 and CDR2 are MNHEY and SVGEGT. The V gene end was trimmed by 6 bases and the J gene end by 12 bases; junction bases not matched to a gene: 19. CDR3 in amino acids: CASSLRRGSGGHPQFF. In DNA, the CDR3 is TGTGCCAGCAGCCTACGGAGGGGGAGCGGGGGCCATCCGCAGTTCTTC.

This chain connects TRBV4-1 to TRBJ2-7; TRBD1 is a possible D gene (6 bases). The germline CDR1 and CDR2 sequences are MGHRA and YSYEKL. The CDR3 runs to 15 residues. The ends were cut back, 2 bases at V and 3 bases at J, with 14 bases in the middle. This chain's CDR3 is CASSQSLGQFYEQYF. CDR3 nucleotides: TGCGCCAGCAGCCAAAGCCTCGGACAGTTCTACGAGCAGTACTTC.

This clone has a handful of counts. The chain is built from TRBV12-5 and TRBJ1-4; D gene unclear. Germline assignment: CDR1 LGHNT and CDR2 FRNRAP. The CDR3 runs to 16 residues. V was pared by 4 bases and J by 3 bases, with 15 bases between. In DNA, the CDR3 is TGTGCTAGTGGTTCGACGCGGGGTATACCTAATGAAAAACTGTTTTTT. Residues: CASGSTRGIPNEKLFF.

CDR3 DNA: TGTGCCAGTAGACAGGGCTTCACCGGGGAGCTGTTTTTT. This gives the protein CASRQGFTGELFF. This chain connects TRBV9 to TRBJ2-2; 7 bases agree with TRBD1. The CDR3 length is 13 residues. The germline CDR1 and CDR2 sequences are SGDLS and YYNGEE. J lost 4 bases, V lost 8 bases, and 5 bases had no gene match.

V gene TRBV19 combines with J gene TRBJ1-5, with unresolved D. V shed 1 base and J shed 0 bases, with 7 bases lying between them. This CDR3 is built from 15 residues. Looked up from germline, CDR1 is LNHDA and CDR2 is SQIVND (reference sequence). CDR3 residues: CASSIGGDSNQPQHF. The CDR3 DNA reads as TGTGCCAGTAGTATAGGAGGAGATAGCAATCAGCCCCAGCATTTT.

The V call is TRBV12-3 or TRBV12-4, the J call TRBJ2-1; 10 bases are a match to TRBD1. The V gene end was trimmed by 6 bases and the J gene end by 6 bases; junction bases not matched to a gene: 2. The CDR3 sequence is 13 residues long. CDR3 region: CASRRTGGNEQFF. CDR3 nucleotide sequence: TGTGCCAGCAGGCGGACAGGGGGCAATGAGCAGTTCTTC.

This clone was counted once. The rearrangement links TRBV25-1 to TRBJ1-1; possible D gene TRBD1, 6 bases. The CDR3 is 14 amino acids. The germline V gene encodes CDR1 MGHDK and CDR2 SYGVNS. V was pared by 0 bases and J by 6 bases, with 11 bases between. CDR3 loop: CASSEYEQGPEAFF. CDR3 coding DNA: TGTGCCAGCAGTGAATATGAACAGGGACCTGAAGCTTTCTTT.

The V call is TRBV11-2, the J call TRBJ1-3; D remains unclear. This CDR3 is built from 13 residues. Germline loops: CDR1 SGHAT, CDR2 FQNNGV. Trimming left V 3 bases short and J 4 bases short, with 7 bases between. CDR3 loop: CASSLQAGNTIYF. The CDR3 nucleotides are TGTGCCAGCAGCTTGCAGGCGGGAAACACCATATATTTT.

This sequence joins TRBV4-1 and TRBJ1-2; weak D call: TRBD1 (6 bases). The CDR3 is 14 amino acids. Trimming stripped 3 bases from V and 6 bases from J, with 14 bases between. Germline CDR1 reads MGHRA; CDR2 reads YSYEKL. The CDR3: CASSQTGAWDGYTF. The CDR3 DNA reads TGCGCCAGCAGCCAGACAGGAGCGTGGGATGGCTACACCTTC.

This clone was counted between two and nine times. V and J are TRBV5-3 and TRBJ1-1; D is possibly TRBD1 (5 bases). TRBV5-3 is reported as an ORF; its role is uncertain. CDR3 length: 14 residues. V lost 0 bases to trimming and J lost 7 bases, with 13 bases between them. The CDR3 DNA reads as TGTGCCAGAAGCTTGGATCGGGAGGGGTTTGAAGCTTTCTTT. As protein: CARSLDREGFEAFF.

V and J are TRBV5-8 and TRBJ2-7; 7 positions match TRBD1. V trimming: 0 bases; J trimming: 0 bases; junction bases outside the gene matches: 15. The CDR3 totals 19 residues. In germline, CDR1 is SGHTS, CDR2 YDEGEE. The CDR3 loop is CASSLAPSNMGQSSYEQYF. DNA for the CDR3: TGTGCCAGCAGCTTGGCTCCCTCTAATATGGGACAGAGCTCCTACGAGCAGTACTTC.

This sequence joins TRBV7-3 and TRBJ2-5; TRBD2 is a possible D gene (5 bases). V was clipped by 1 base and J by 2 bases, with 5 bases between them. This CDR3 has 13 residues. Germline V gene lookup returns CDR1 SGHTA and CDR2 FQGTGA. CDR3 nucleotides: TGTGCCAGCAGCTTAAGGGAGCAAGAGACCCAGTACTTC. Residues: CASSLREQETQYF. Full variable domain (rest looked up from reference TRBV7-3 and TRBJ2-5): GAGVSQTPSNKVTEKGKYVELRCDPISGHTALYWYRQSLGQGPEFLIYFQGTGAADDSGLPNDRFFAVRPEGSVSTLKIQRTERGDSAVYLCASSLREQETQYFGPGTRLLVL.

J is TRBJ2-5 and V is TRBV18; TRBD2 matches at 9 bases. V was pared by 2 bases and J by 5 bases, with 6 bases of the junction left unmatched. Germline values: CDR1 KGHSH, CDR2 LQKENI. The CDR3 is made up of 15 amino acids. CDR3: CASSPYAGGQETQYF. DNA of the CDR3: TGTGCCAGCTCACCATATGCGGGGGGGCAGGAGACCCAGTACTTC.

J is TRBJ1-6 and V is TRBV3-1 (or the pseudogene TRBV3-2), with TRBD1 matching over 7 bases. Per the germline V gene, CDR1 is LGHDT and CDR2 is YNNKEL (reference sequence). After removal of 5 bases from V and 0 bases from J, the junction contained 10 bases not matched to a gene. This CDR3 contains 18 residues. The CDR3 bases are TGTGCCAGCAGCGAGGACAGGCATTTTAGCTCCTATAATTCACCCCTCCACTTT. The encoded protein is CASSEDRHFSSYNSPLHF.

This clone appeared a few times. The rearrangement links TRBV19 to TRBJ2-1; D is possibly TRBD2 (6 bases). The CDR3 is 14 residues long. The V gene's germline CDR1 is LNHDA and CDR2 SQIVND (reference sequence). Trimming stripped 4 bases from V and 5 bases from J, with 12 bases between. CDR3 in DNA: TGTGCCAGTAGTAATAGCGGAGGCCACAATGAGCAGTTCTTC. Translating it yields CASSNSGGHNEQFF.